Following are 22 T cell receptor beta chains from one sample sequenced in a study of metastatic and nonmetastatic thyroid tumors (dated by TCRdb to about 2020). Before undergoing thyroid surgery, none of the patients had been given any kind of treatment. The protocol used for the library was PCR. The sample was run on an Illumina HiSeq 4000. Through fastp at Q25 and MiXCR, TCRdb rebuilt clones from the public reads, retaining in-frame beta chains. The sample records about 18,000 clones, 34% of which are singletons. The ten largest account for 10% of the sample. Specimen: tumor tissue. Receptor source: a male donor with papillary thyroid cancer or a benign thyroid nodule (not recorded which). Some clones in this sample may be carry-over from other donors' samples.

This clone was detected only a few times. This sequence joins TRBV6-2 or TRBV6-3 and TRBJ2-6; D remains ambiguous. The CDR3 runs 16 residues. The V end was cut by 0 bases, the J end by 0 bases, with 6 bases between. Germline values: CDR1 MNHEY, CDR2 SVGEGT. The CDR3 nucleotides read TGTGCCAGCAGTTACTCGACGGTCTCTGGGGCCAACGTCCTGACTTTC. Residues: CASSYSTVSGANVLTF.

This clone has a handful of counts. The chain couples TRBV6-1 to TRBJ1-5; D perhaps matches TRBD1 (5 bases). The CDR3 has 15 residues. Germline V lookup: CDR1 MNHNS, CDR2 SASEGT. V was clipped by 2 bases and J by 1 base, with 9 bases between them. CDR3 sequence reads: CASSETRESNQPQHF. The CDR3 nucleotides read TGTGCCAGCAGTGAAACCAGGGAGAGCAATCAGCCCCAGCATTTT.

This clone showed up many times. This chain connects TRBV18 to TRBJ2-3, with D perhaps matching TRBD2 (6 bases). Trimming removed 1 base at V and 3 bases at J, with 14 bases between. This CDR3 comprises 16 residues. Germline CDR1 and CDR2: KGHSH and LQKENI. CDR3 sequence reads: CASSPLGSGQTDTQYF. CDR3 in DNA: TGTGCCAGCTCACCACTCGGTAGCGGCCAAACAGATACGCAGTATTTT.

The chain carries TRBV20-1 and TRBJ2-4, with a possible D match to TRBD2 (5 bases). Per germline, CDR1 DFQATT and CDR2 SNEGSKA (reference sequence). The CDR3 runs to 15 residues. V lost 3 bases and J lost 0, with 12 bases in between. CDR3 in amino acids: CSARSGYGAKNIQYF. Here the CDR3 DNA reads TGCAGTGCTAGGAGCGGTTACGGAGCCAAAAACATTCAGTACTTC.

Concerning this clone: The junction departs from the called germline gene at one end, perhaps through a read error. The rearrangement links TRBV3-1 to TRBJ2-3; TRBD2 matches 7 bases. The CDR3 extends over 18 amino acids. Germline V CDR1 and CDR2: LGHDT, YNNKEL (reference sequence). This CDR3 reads CASSPRPDHREATGTQYF. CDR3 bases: TGTGCCAGCAGCCCTCGCCCGGACCATCGGGAGGCCACAGGTACGCAGTATTTT.

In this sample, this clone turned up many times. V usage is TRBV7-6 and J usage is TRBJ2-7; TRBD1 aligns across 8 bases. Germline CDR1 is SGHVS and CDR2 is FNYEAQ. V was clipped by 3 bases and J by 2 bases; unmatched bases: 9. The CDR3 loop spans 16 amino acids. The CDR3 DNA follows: TGTGCCAGCAGCTTGATGCCGGGACAGGATACCTACGAGCAGTACTTC. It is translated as CASSLMPGQDTYEQYF.

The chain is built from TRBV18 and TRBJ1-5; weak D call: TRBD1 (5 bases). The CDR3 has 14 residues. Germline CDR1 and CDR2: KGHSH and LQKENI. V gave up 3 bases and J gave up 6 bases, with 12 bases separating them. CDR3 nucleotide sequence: TGTGCCAGCTCACCTCTCCAGAGGGGTCAGCCCCAGCATTTT. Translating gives CASSPLQRGQPQHF.

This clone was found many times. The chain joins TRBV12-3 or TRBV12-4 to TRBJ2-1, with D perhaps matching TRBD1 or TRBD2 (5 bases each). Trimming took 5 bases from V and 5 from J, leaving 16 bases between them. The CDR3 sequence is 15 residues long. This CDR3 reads CASSLWDPGDNEQFF. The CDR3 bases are TGTGCCAGCAGTCTCTGGGACCCCGGGGACAATGAGCAGTTCTTC.

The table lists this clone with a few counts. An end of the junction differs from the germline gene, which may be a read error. CDR3: CSARDLDREYGYTF. CDR3 bases: TGCAGTGCTAGAGATCTAGACAGGGAATATGGATACACCTTC. The gene calls are TRBV20-1 and TRBJ1-2; 7 bases align to TRBD1. The germline CDR1 and CDR2 sequences are DFQATT and SNEGSKA (reference sequence). The CDR3 is made up of 14 amino acids.

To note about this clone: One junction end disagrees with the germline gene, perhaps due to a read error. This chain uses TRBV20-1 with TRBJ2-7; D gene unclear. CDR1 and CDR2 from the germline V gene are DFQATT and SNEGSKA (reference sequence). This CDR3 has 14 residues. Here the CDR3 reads CSARGLGLIHEQYF. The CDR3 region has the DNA TGCAGTGCCAGAGGCTTGGGTCTTATCCACGAGCAGTACTTC.

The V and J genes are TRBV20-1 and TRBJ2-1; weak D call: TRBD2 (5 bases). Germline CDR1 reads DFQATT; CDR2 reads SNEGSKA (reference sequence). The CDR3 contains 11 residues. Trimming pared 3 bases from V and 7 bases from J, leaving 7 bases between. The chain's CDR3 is CSASGNNEQFF. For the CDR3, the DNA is TGCAGTGCTAGCGGGAATAATGAGCAGTTCTTC.

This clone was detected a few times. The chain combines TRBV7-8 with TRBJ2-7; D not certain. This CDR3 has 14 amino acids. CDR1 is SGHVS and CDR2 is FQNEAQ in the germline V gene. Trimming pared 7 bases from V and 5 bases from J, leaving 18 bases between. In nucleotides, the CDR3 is TGTGCCAGCACCCCCGGTGGCACTCTCGACGAGCAGTACTTC. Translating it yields CASTPGGTLDEQYF.

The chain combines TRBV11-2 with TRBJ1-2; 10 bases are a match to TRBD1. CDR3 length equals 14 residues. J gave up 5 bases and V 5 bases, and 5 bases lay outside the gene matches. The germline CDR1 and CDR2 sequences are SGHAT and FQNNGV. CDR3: CASSARDRGYGYTF. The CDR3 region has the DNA TGTGCCAGCAGCGCACGGGACAGGGGTTATGGCTACACCTTC.

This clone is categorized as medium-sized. DNA of the CDR3: TGCAGTGCTACCGGGACAGGGGCTTCTAATGAAAAACTGTTTTTT. Encoded protein: CSATGTGASNEKLFF. This chain links TRBV20-1 with TRBJ1-4; 10 bases align to TRBD1. V gave up 4 bases and J gave up 3 bases; unmatched junction bases: 5. CDR1 and CDR2 (germline): DFQATT, SNEGSKA (reference sequence). The CDR3 extends over 15 amino acids.

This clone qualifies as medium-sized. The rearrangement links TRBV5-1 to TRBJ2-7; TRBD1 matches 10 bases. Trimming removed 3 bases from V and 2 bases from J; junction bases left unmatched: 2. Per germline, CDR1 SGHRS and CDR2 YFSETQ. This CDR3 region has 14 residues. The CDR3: CASSSGQGTYEQYF. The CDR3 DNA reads TGCGCCAGCAGCTCGGGACAGGGGACCTACGAGCAGTACTTC.

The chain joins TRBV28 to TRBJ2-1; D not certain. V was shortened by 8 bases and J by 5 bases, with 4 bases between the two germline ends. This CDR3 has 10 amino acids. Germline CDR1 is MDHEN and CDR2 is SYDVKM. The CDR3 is CASGNNEQFF. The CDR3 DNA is TGTGCCAGCGGGAACAATGAGCAGTTCTTC.

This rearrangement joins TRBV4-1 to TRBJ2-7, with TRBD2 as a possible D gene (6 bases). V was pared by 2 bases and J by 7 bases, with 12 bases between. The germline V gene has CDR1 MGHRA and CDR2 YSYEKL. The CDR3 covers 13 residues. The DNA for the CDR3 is TGCGCCAGCAGCCAAACAGCCGGGAGAGAGCAGTACTTC. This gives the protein CASSQTAGREQYF.

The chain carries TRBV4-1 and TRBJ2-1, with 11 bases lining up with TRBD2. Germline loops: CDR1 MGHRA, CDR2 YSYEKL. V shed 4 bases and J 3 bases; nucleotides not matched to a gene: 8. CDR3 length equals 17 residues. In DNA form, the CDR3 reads TGCGCCAGCAGCCCGGGGACTAGCGGCCTGCTCTACAATGAGCAGTTCTTC. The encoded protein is CASSPGTSGLLYNEQFF.

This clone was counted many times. As DNA, the CDR3 is TGCAGCGTCTCGAAGGGTTCGCACTATGGCTACACCTTC. Encoded protein: CSVSKGSHYGYTF. The genes are TRBV29-1 and TRBJ1-2; D gene ambiguous. This CDR3 contains 13 residues. CDR1 and CDR2 from the germline V gene are SQVTM and ANQGSEA. V lost 6 bases to trimming and J lost 3 bases, with 14 bases between them. The full variable domain, with the rest looked up from reference TRBV29-1 and TRBJ1-2, is SAVISQKPSRDICQRGTSLTIQCQVDSQVTMMFWYRQQPGQSLTLIATANQGSEATYESGFVIDKFPISRPNLTFSTLTVSNMSPEDSSIYLCSVSKGSHYGYTFGSGTRLTVV.

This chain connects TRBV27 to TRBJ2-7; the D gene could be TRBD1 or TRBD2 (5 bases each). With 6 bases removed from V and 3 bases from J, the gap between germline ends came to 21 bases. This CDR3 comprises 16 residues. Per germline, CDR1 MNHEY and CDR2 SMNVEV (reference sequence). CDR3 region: CASRDMSSGTYYEQYF. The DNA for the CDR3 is TGTGCCAGCAGAGATATGTCGTCCGGGACCTACTACGAGCAGTACTTC.

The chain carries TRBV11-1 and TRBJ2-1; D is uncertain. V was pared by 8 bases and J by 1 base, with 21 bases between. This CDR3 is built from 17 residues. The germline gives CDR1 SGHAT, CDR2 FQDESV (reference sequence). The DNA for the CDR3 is TGTGCCAGCGCCCCAGGCCAGCCGGTAGTATCCTACAATGAGCAGTTCTTC. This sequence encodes CASAPGQPVVSYNEQFF.

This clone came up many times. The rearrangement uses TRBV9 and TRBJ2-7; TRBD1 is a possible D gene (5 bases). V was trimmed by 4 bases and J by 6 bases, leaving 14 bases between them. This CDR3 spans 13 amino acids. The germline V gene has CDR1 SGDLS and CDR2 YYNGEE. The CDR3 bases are TGTGCCAGCAGCCCTAATTGGGGCGGCGAGCAGTACTTC. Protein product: CASSPNWGGEQYF.